Here is one T cell receptor (beta chain) with its context. Its antigen is undetermined. The data originate from a study of shared clonotypes between healthy human individuals. Study-wide results and caveats: Larger estimated richness was generally seen in naive subsets than in memory subsets.

This was a deep-level run. Over several immunoSEQ plates, each subset's genomic DNA was distributed in even portions. Sequencing used immunoSEQ multiplex PCR; TCRdb keeps in-frame clones, though not all of them. Of approximately 2.3 million clones in the sample, over 90% were seen once. Per germline, CDR1 SGHNT and CDR2 YYREEE (reference sequence). The CDR3 sequence is 11 residues long. The TCR was taken from a young man in good health. Some clones in this sample may be carry-over from other donors' samples. The sequenced sample was naive CD4+ T cells from PBMCs. Subset in this sample: CD45RA+ positively selected. The rearrangement joins TRBV5-4 to TRBJ2-5; D unresolved. Near its end, the DNA agrees better with TRBJ2-7, so the J call may be wrong. The CDR3 region has the DNA TGTGCCAGCAGCTCCCCCTACGAGCAGTACTTC. Translating gives CASSSPYEQYF.